The T cell receptor (beta chain) described here comes from a study of graft-versus-host responses after intestinal transplantation. Overall study context: Recipients underwent multivisceral, liver-intestinal, or isolated intestinal transplants. Recipients uniformly received anti-thymocyte globulin induction, followed by tacrolimus and steroids for roughly three years.

General study points: GvH clones were found in recipient marrow; some appeared first in ileum or blood. Researchers found peak circulating GvH clone levels linked to early post-transplant HvG declines.

Sequencing used immunoSEQ multiplex PCR; TCRdb keeps in-frame clones, though not all of them. The top ten clones hold less than 0.12% of a sample with 80,000 to 90,000 clones, roughly nine tenths of them seen once. This clone was counted once. As yet, its antigen is unknown. V shed 4 bases, J shed 4 bases, and the junction held 12 bases outside the gene matches. This CDR3 contains 16 residues. Germline CDR1 SGDLS, CDR2 YYNGEE. This sequence originates from a human donor who received an intestinal transplant. This chain joins TRBV9 and TRBJ2-7, with TRBD1 matching 9 bases. The sequencing here drew on unstimulated CD4+ T cells sorted from spleen or lymph node cells, taken before intestinal transplant. CDR3 DNA: TGTGCCAGCAGCCCTAATTCCGGGACAGGGAGGTACGAGCAGTACTTC. Translating it yields CASSPNSGTGRYEQYF. The full variable domain, completed using reference TRBV9 and TRBJ2-7, is DSGVTQTPKHLITATGQRVTLRCSPRSGDLSVYWYQQSLDQGLQFLIQYYNGEERAKGNILERFSAQQFPDLHSELNLSSLELGDSALYFCASSPNSGTGRYEQYFGPGTRLTVT.